This entry lists 23 T cell receptor beta chains sequenced from one sample in a study of cytotoxic CD8 clonotypes in ibrutinib-treated CLL. Only in-frame clones appear in the TCRdb table, and some are missing; sequencing was by immunoSEQ multiplex PCR. The sample has about 89,000 clones; around 73% are singletons. The source was PBMCs, collected after 12 months of ibrutinib treatment. These receptor sequences come from a human donor with chronic lymphocytic leukemia.

The gene calls are TRBV6-4 and TRBJ2-3; the match to TRBD2 covers 8 bases. The V segment lost 4 bases and the J segment 0 bases; nucleotides outside the gene matches: 0. Germline-derived CDR1 and CDR2 are MRHNA and SNTAGT. This CDR3 region has 14 residues. The CDR3 protein is CASSVAGSTDTQYF. Here the CDR3 DNA reads TGTGCCAGCAGTGTAGCGGGGAGCACAGATACGCAGTATTTT.

The V call is TRBV6-7, the J call TRBJ1-5; no clear D gene. TRBV6-7 is classed as an ORF, of uncertain function. The CDR3 runs to 17 residues. V lost 7 bases, J lost 0 bases, and 19 bases lay in between. In DNA form, the CDR3 reads TGTGCCAGCAAAGGGTTACCAGGATGGAATAGCAATCAGCCCCAGCATTTT. Translated: CASKGLPGWNSNQPQHF.

The DNA of the CDR3 is TGTGCCAGCAGCCCGGGACCGCAAATGGAGACCCAGTACTTC. This gives the protein CASSPGPQMETQYF. The chain is built from TRBV6-1 and TRBJ2-5, with D perhaps being TRBD1 or TRBD2 (5 bases each). This CDR3 spans 14 amino acids. V shed 6 bases and J shed 5 bases, with 16 bases lying between them. Germline V gives CDR1 MNHNS, CDR2 SASEGT.

The V gene is TRBV30, the J gene TRBJ2-1; 15 nucleotides match TRBD2. This CDR3 region has 16 residues. CDR1 and CDR2 (germline): GTSNPN, SVGIG (reference sequence). The trim removed 3 bases at V and 6 bases at J, leaving 6 bases unmatched. As DNA, the CDR3 is TGTGCCTGGAGCCCCGGGACTAGCGGGGGGTCCAATGAGCAGTTCTTC. Amino acids: CAWSPGTSGGSNEQFF.

This clone was counted ten times or more. The chain couples TRBV19 to TRBJ1-3, with D possibly TRBD1 on 5 matching bases. CDR1 and CDR2 from the germline V gene are LNHDA and SQIVND (reference sequence). Trimming took off 2 bases at V and 2 bases at J, with 10 bases between the two ends. The CDR3 consists of 15 residues. CDR3: CASSISWGPGNTIYF. The DNA of the CDR3 is TGTGCCAGTAGTATATCGTGGGGACCTGGAAACACCATATATTTT.

The chain carries TRBV19 and TRBJ2-1, with 9 bases aligning to TRBD2. V lost 5 bases, J lost 9 bases, and 14 bases stayed unmatched. This CDR3 is 16 amino acids long. The germline CDR1 and CDR2 sequences are LNHDA and SQIVND (reference sequence). CDR3 region: CASSSNPGLAIGEQFF. The CDR3 bases are TGTGCCAGTAGTTCAAATCCGGGACTAGCTATCGGTGAGCAGTTCTTC.

The rearrangement uses TRBV11-3 and TRBJ2-3; 8 positions match TRBD2. CDR1 is SGHNT, CDR2 YENEEA, per germline. The CDR3 contains 18 residues. The V gene end was trimmed by 4 bases and the J gene end by 1 base; junction bases not matched to a gene: 13. CDR3 nucleotides: TGTGCCAGCAGCTCCTCCCTGCCGTTTAGCGGGGGCACAGATACGCAGTATTTT. Protein product: CASSSSLPFSGGTDTQYF.

The chain carries TRBV18 and TRBJ2-1, with D hard to call. The germline gives CDR1 KGHSH, CDR2 LQKENI. This CDR3 spans 15 amino acids. V lost 6 bases, J lost 4 bases, and 16 bases lay in between. The CDR3 DNA is TGTGCCAGCTCGCTTACCTTGGACCCATACAATGAGCAGTTCTTC. Its protein product is CASSLTLDPYNEQFF. Together with reference TRBV18 and TRBJ2-1, the CDR3 gives the full variable domain: NAGVMQNPRHLVRRRGQEARLRCSPMKGHSHVYWYRQLPEEGLKFMVYLQKENIIDESGMPKERFSAEFPKEGPSILRIQQVVRGDSAAYFCASSLTLDPYNEQFFGPGTRLTVL.

The J gene is TRBJ2-7, the V gene TRBV5-1; D might be TRBD1 (6 bases). CDR3 size: 15 residues. CDR1 is SGHRS and CDR2 is YFSETQ in the germline V gene. V was shortened by 0 bases and J by 7 bases, with 17 bases between the two germline ends. CDR3 sequence: CASSLEGTPRGEQYF. CDR3 coding DNA: TGCGCCAGCAGCTTGGAGGGGACACCCCGCGGGGAGCAGTACTTC. Combining the CDR3 with reference TRBV5-1 and TRBJ2-7 gives the whole variable domain KAGVTQTPRYLIKTRGQQVTLSCSPISGHRSVSWYQQTPGQGLQFLFEYFSETQRNKGNFPGRFSGRQFSNSRSEMNVSTLELGDSALYLCASSLEGTPRGEQYFGPGTRLTVT.

The V and J genes are TRBV7-2 and TRBJ2-7, with 12 bases lining up with TRBD2. The V segment lost 5 bases and the J segment 2 bases; nucleotides outside the gene matches: 7. The germline V gene encodes CDR1 SGHTA and CDR2 FQGNSA. This CDR3 has 16 residues. The CDR3 DNA reads as TGTGCCAGCAGCCCTAGCGGGGGGGCCCCGACCTACGAGCAGTACTTC. Translated, it gives CASSPSGGAPTYEQYF.

This clone was counted a few times. This chain links TRBV6-5 with TRBJ1-2, with TRBD1 matching over 8 bases. The CDR3 has 16 residues. Germline V gives CDR1 MNHEY, CDR2 SVGAGI. With V trimmed by 4 bases and J by 4 bases, 11 bases remained unmatched. The CDR3 DNA is TGTGCCAGCAGTTTAGGGGGACAGGTTACTATCTATGGCTACACCTTC. Protein product: CASSLGGQVTIYGYTF.

There are a few counts of this clone. CDR3 DNA sequence: TGTGCCAGCAGCCCAGAACGGGGGGATGGGACAGATACGCAGTATTTT. Translating gives CASSPERGDGTDTQYF. This chain connects TRBV7-2 to TRBJ2-3, with TRBD2 matching over 7 bases. J was trimmed by 3 bases and V by 5 bases; bases with no gene match: 11. This CDR3 contains 16 residues. Germline CDR1 reads SGHTA; CDR2 reads FQGNSA.

The CDR3 coding sequence is TGTGCCAGCAGTTCCGGGGGGCACAATTCACCCCTCCACTTT. It yields the protein CASSSGGHNSPLHF. This rearrangement joins TRBV28 to TRBJ1-6; weak D call: TRBD1 (6 bases). CDR1 is MDHEN and CDR2 is SYDVKM in the germline V gene. Trimming shortened V by 4 bases and J by 7 bases, and 11 bases separated the two germline ends. CDR3 length equals 14 residues.

The chain has TRBV5-1 and TRBJ2-2; D is possibly TRBD1 (5 bases). Germline assignment: CDR1 SGHRS and CDR2 YFSETQ. The CDR3 has 16 amino acids. Trimming shortened V by 6 bases and J by 4 bases, and 19 bases separated the two germline ends. CDR3 region: CASTLRTSRGTGELFF. CDR3 nucleotides: TGCGCCAGCACCCTCCGGACATCCCGCGGCACCGGGGAGCTGTTTTTT.

This sequence joins TRBV27 and TRBJ2-7; D remains ambiguous. This CDR3 is built from 14 residues. CDR1 is MNHEY, CDR2 SMNVEV, per germline (reference sequence). Deletions cut 4 bases from V and 6 bases from J, with 16 bases between. As DNA, the CDR3 is TGTGCCAGCAGTTCGCGTGCGGCCGGTCGCGAGCAGTACTTC. The encoded protein is CASSSRAAGREQYF.

The sample holds one count of this clone. V gene TRBV19 combines with J gene TRBJ2-4; 10 bases agree with TRBD1. CDR3 length: 16 amino acids. With 5 bases clipped from V and 2 bases from J, the junction kept 6 bases outside the gene matches. CDR1 and CDR2 from the germline V gene are LNHDA and SQIVND (reference sequence). The CDR3 loop is CASSLGQGRPKNIQYF. CDR3 nucleotide sequence: TGTGCCAGTAGTCTGGGACAGGGGAGGCCCAAAAACATTCAGTACTTC.

The CDR3 loop is CASSLDGGYNSPLHF. The CDR3, as DNA: TGTGCCAGCAGCTTAGATGGAGGGTATAATTCACCCCTCCACTTT. The rearrangement links TRBV7-2 to TRBJ1-6; D remains unclear. V lost 1 base to trimming and J lost 4 bases, with 8 bases between them. Germline lookup yields CDR1 SGHTA and CDR2 FQGNSA. The CDR3 has 15 residues.

This clone was seen many times. The V call is TRBV9, the J call TRBJ1-1; no clear D. Trimming pared 4 bases from V and 0 bases from J, leaving 10 bases between. The CDR3 spans 14 residues. Per germline, CDR1 SGDLS and CDR2 YYNGEE. Written as DNA, the CDR3 is TGTGCCAGCAGCACCAGTTTAATGAACACTGAAGCTTTCTTT. Its translation: CASSTSLMNTEAFF.

This chain uses TRBV11-3 with TRBJ1-4; 9 bases are a match to TRBD1. The CDR3 sequence is 14 residues long. With 5 bases clipped from V and 7 bases from J, the junction kept 5 bases outside the gene matches. Germline-derived CDR1 and CDR2 are SGHNT and YENEEA. The CDR3 reads CASSPGQGGEKLFF. The CDR3 coding sequence is TGTGCCAGCAGCCCGGGACAGGGTGGTGAAAAACTGTTTTTT.

This clone was picked up one time. The rearrangement links TRBV7-2 to TRBJ1-3, with D maybe TRBD1 (5 bases). The germline CDR1 and CDR2 sequences are SGHTA and FQGNSA. CDR3 length: 16 residues. The V end was cut by 5 bases, the J end by 6 bases, with 20 bases between. The CDR3 DNA sequence: TGTGCCAGCAGCCCTATATTCCAGGGTGGGGTAAACACCATATATTTT. It is translated as CASSPIFQGGVNTIYF. The whole variable domain, remainder taken from reference TRBV7-2 and TRBJ1-3, is GAGVSQSPSNKVTEKGKDVELRCDPISGHTALYWYRQSLGQGLEFLIYFQGNSAPDKSGLPSDRFSAERTGGSVSTLTIQRTQQEDSAVYLCASSPIFQGGVNTIYFGEGSWLTVV.

J is TRBJ1-1 and V is TRBV7-2; D gene unclear. V was pared by 1 base and J by 8 bases, with 11 bases between. CDR3 length equals 13 residues. Germline CDR1 SGHTA, CDR2 FQGNSA. The CDR3 is CASSLDAFQEAFF. The CDR3 bases are TGTGCCAGCAGCTTAGACGCGTTTCAGGAAGCTTTCTTT.

This clone is a singleton in its sample. The same CDR3 is also encoded by other DNA sequences in this sample. The chain employs TRBV4-1 and TRBJ1-5, with D possibly matching TRBD1 (6 bases). From germline, CDR1 is MGHRA and CDR2 YSYEKL. This CDR3 has 16 amino acids. Trimming took 0 bases from V and 7 from J, leaving 16 bases between them. The CDR3 DNA sequence: TGCGCCAGCAGCCAAGATCAGGTTAAGGGGGGGCAGCCCCAGCATTTT. Translation: CASSQDQVKGGQPQHF.

On this clone: The sample has other DNA sequences that encode this CDR3 too. The J gene is TRBJ1-5, the V gene TRBV5-1, with D possibly TRBD1 on 6 matching bases. This CDR3 has 15 residues. Germline V lookup: CDR1 SGHRS, CDR2 YFSETQ. V was clipped by 5 bases and J by 1 base, with 13 bases between them. CDR3 loop: CASSLTGLSNQPQHF. The CDR3 coding sequence is TGCGCCAGCAGTTTAACAGGGTTGAGCAATCAGCCCCAGCATTTT.